The sequence of this T cell receptor beta chain was determined in a study of cytomegalovirus exposure and HLA in healthy donors. It was with 60 Vbeta and 13 Jbeta primers that the PCR ran. The assay was immunoSEQ multiplex PCR, and TCRdb's table has in-frame clones only and misses some. The sample lists roughly 100,000 clones; around 74% were seen once. For this clone: Its antigen is not known.

Points from the study as a whole: In a later analysis, at a false discovery rate of 0.05, under 20,000 TCR beta sequences matched HLA alleles. Listed as cytomegalovirus-associated were 164 TCR beta chains. Cytomegalovirus status, reportedly, was diagnosed with high specificity and sensitivity by the classifier. Donors were assumed by presence/absence analyses to have roughly uniform sequencing depth.

The clonotype was recovered from a middle-aged man in good health and CMV-seronegative. The sequencing input was PBMCs.

DNA for the CDR3: TGTGCCAGCAACGACAGGGTCGGCTATGGCTACACCTTC. Its translation: CASNDRVGYGYTF. The chain carries TRBV21-1 and TRBJ1-2; the table names TRBD1, a call not compared with the DNA. TRBV21-1 is termed a pseudogene. The CDR3 spans 13 residues.